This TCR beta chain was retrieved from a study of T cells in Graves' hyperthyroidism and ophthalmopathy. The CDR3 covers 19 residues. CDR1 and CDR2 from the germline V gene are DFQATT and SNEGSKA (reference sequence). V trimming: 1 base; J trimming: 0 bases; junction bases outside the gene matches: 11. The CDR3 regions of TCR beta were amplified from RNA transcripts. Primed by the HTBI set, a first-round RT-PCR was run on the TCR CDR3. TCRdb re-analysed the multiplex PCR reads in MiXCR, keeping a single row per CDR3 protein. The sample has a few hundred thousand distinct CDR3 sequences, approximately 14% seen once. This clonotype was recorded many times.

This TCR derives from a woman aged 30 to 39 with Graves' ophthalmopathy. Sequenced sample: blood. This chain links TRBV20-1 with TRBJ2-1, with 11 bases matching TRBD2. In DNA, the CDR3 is TGCAGTGCTAGAGTCCTGGGGGCTAGCGGGGGGAACTCCTACAATGAGCAGTTCTTC. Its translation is CSARVLGASGGNSYNEQFF.